The rows below give T cell receptor beta chains drawn from one sample of a study of vaccination and CD4 T cells after COVID-19. Using its own MiXCR run on the PCR reads, TCRdb lists one record per CDR3 protein. The data hold 15,000 to 20,000 distinct CDR3 sequences, with about 51% observed a single time. Antigens for these TCRs are unknown. The sequenced sample was CD4+ T cells from blood, cultured in vitro, obtained about 7 months after SARS-CoV-2 vaccination. The receptors come from a human donor who had recovered from COVID-19. Both conserved end residues are part of each CDR3. Fields, in order: D gene, clone size, V gene, J gene, CDR3 length, CDR3 DNA, CDR3 protein. A D gene is named only where the DNA matches it firmly. Rows may omit the clone size; those that give it use once, few, many or a size class.

NA	NA	TRBV5-4	TRBJ1-1	14	TGTGCCAGCAGCAACAGGGATTTGAACACTGAAGCTTTCTTT	CASSNRDLNTEAFF
TRBD1	few	TRBV19	TRBJ2-5	14	TGTGCCAGTAGTATCCGACAGGGTGGGGAGACCCAGTACTTC	CASSIRQGGETQYF
TRBD1	few	TRBV19	TRBJ1-5	16	TGTGCCAGTAGTACTGGGACAGGGGTAAGCAATCAGCCCCAGCATTTT	CASSTGTGVSNQPQHF
NA	NA	TRBV7-6	TRBJ2-1	14	TGTGCCAGCAGCTTAGGGGGGTACTACAATGAGCAGTTCTTC	CASSLGGYYNEQFF
TRBD1	NA	TRBV15	TRBJ2-7	14	TGTGCCACCAGCAAACAGGGGTACCCCTACGAGCAGTACTTC	CATSKQGYPYEQYF
NA	NA	TRBV18	TRBJ2-3	15	TGTGCCAGCTCACCGCCTGGGGGCGGCACAGATACGCAGTATTTT	CASSPPGGGTDTQYF
TRBD1	NA	TRBV12-3/TRBV12-4	TRBJ2-5	14	TGTGCCAGTTGGAGGGGGGACAGGGAAGAGACCCAGTACTTC	CASWRGDREETQYF
TRBD1	NA	TRBV19	TRBJ1-2	14	TGTGCCAGTAGTTCCATTGACAGGGGGCATGGCTACACCTTC	CASSSIDRGHGYTF
TRBD1	few	TRBV20-1	TRBJ2-3	16	TGCAGTGCTACGGCCCGGACAGGGACCTACACAGATACGCAGTATTTT	CSATARTGTYTDTQYF
NA	NA	TRBV10-3	TRBJ1-1	13	TGTGCCATCAGTGATCGAGGGGATTGGGAAGCTTTCTTT	CAISDRGDWEAFF
NA	few	TRBV6-5	TRBJ2-7	15	TGTGCCAGCAGTTACTCGAGTACGTACAAACAGGAGCAGTACTTC	CASSYSSTYKQEQYF
NA	NA	TRBV4-1	TRBJ2-5	14	TGCGCCAGCAGCCAAGAATTCCTCGTTCGAACCCAGTACTTC	CASSQEFLVRTQYF
TRBD2	NA	TRBV7-8	TRBJ2-5	16	TGTGCCAGCAGCTTATGGACTAGCGTTAGGCAAGAGACCCAGTACTTC	CASSLWTSVRQETQYF
NA	NA	TRBV7-9	TRBJ2-5	13	TGTGCCAGCATCCCTGTGGGCGGCGAGACCCAGTACTTC	CASIPVGGETQYF
NA	few	TRBV11-2	TRBJ1-5	14	TGTGCCAGCAGCCTCTCAGGAGGCAATCAGCCCCAGCATTTT	CASSLSGGNQPQHF
TRBD1	few	TRBV15	TRBJ2-3	14	TGTGCCACCAGCAGATCAGGGGGCAGAGATACGCAGTATTTT	CATSRSGGRDTQYF
NA	few	TRBV2	TRBJ1-2	12	TGTGCCAGCAGTGCCAGGGGCTATGGCTACACCTTC	CASSARGYGYTF
NA	NA	TRBV7-7	TRBJ2-7	16	TGTGCTAGCAGCTTGCGGGACAGAAAAAGCTCCTACGAGCAGTACTTC	CASSLRDRKSSYEQYF
NA	NA	TRBV10-3	TRBJ1-6	16	TGTGCCATCAGTGAGCCACCAGGGAAGAGGGATTCACCCCTCCACTTT	CAISEPPGKRDSPLHF
TRBD2	NA	TRBV20-1	TRBJ2-7	15	TGCAGTGCTAGAGATTGGGCTAGCGGGAGGGGCGAGCAGTACTTC	CSARDWASGRGEQYF
TRBD2	medium-sized	TRBV6-2/TRBV6-3	TRBJ2-1	11	TGTGCCAGCAATAACGGGAGGGAGCAGTTCTTC	CASNNGREQFF
NA	NA	TRBV2	TRBJ1-6	13	TGTGCCAGCAGTGGGGACAAGCTAGCACCCCTCCACTTT	CASSGDKLAPLHF
NA	NA	TRBV7-3	TRBJ2-7	13	TGTGCCAGCAGCAAAGGACCAAACTACGAGCAGTACTTC	CASSKGPNYEQYF
NA	few	TRBV6-1	TRBJ1-1	16	TGTGCCAGCAGTGCCGCGTTACCTCAGACGAACACTGAAGCTTTCTTT	CASSAALPQTNTEAFF
NA	medium-sized	TRBV12-3/TRBV12-4	TRBJ1-3	13	TGTGCCAGCAGTTTGAGCCCTGGGAACACCATATATTTT	CASSLSPGNTIYF
NA	NA	TRBV7-2	TRBJ2-7	14	TGTGCCAGCAGCTCTGCAGGGAATTCCCACGAGCAGTACTTC	CASSSAGNSHEQYF
TRBD1	few	TRBV18	TRBJ2-5	16	TGTGCCAGCTCACCAACTGGGACAGGGGGCGGTCAGACCCAGTACTTC	CASSPTGTGGGQTQYF
NA	few	TRBV6-5	TRBJ2-3	14	TGTGCCAGCAGTTACTCGAGGGGCACAGATACGCAGTATTTT	CASSYSRGTDTQYF
NA	NA	TRBV6-1	TRBJ1-5	17	TGTGCCAGCAGTGAGAACAATCGCCGGGACAATAATCAGCCCCAGCATTTT	CASSENNRRDNNQPQHF
TRBD1	few	TRBV7-2	TRBJ2-5	16	TGTGCCAGCAGCCCCCCCCACCAATACAGGGGGAAGGCCCAGTACTTC	CASSPPHQYRGKAQYF
TRBD1	NA	TRBV11-3	TRBJ2-7	14	TGTGCCAGCAGCCTTCGGGACAGGGACTACGAGCAGTACTTC	CASSLRDRDYEQYF
NA	NA	TRBV5-4	TRBJ1-6	15	TGTGCCAGCAGCCCCGGGTGGGGGGATAATTCACCCCTCCACTTT	CASSPGWGDNSPLHF
TRBD1	NA	TRBV20-1	TRBJ1-5	14	TGCAGTGCTCGGGACAGACTCTACAATCAGCCCCAGCATTTT	CSARDRLYNQPQHF
NA	few	TRBV7-2	TRBJ2-7	14	TGTGCCAGCAGCCTCCAGGGTGGTTTTGACGAGCAGTACTTC	CASSLQGGFDEQYF
NA	NA	TRBV6-2/TRBV6-3	TRBJ2-7	13	TGTGCCAGTATAGACAGAATCTCCTACGAGCAGTACTTC	CASIDRISYEQYF
NA	few	TRBV21-1	TRBJ2-5	14	TGTGCCAGCAGCAAAGGGACCGGGCAAGAGACCCAGTACTTC	CASSKGTGQETQYF
TRBD1	NA	TRBV20-1	TRBJ2-5	13	TGCAGTGCTAGGATTCAGGGGGAAGAGACCCAGTACTTC	CSARIQGEETQYF
TRBD1	NA	TRBV24-1	TRBJ2-1	14	TGTGCCACTCAAGGGACAGGGCCTCCCAATGAGCAGTTCTTC	CATQGTGPPNEQFF
NA	NA	TRBV7-3	TRBJ1-2	13	TGTGCCAGCAGCGAAACACCTAACTATGGCTACACCTTC	CASSETPNYGYTF
NA	few	TRBV15	TRBJ1-2	13	TGTGCCACCAGCAGAGGACAGAACTATGGCTACACCTTC	CATSRGQNYGYTF
NA	NA	TRBV20-1	TRBJ1-6	16	TGCAGTGCTAGAGATAGGAGGACAGAATTACTTTCACCCCTCCACTTT	CSARDRRTELLSPLHF
NA	few	TRBV7-9	TRBJ2-7	15	TGTGCCAGCACCTCGGCGGGACTCATATCCTACGAGCAGTACTTC	CASTSAGLISYEQYF
NA	NA	TRBV12-3/TRBV12-4	TRBJ2-7	15	TGTGCCAGCAGTTTACGTGCGGCCAGCTCCTACGAGCAGTACTTC	CASSLRAASSYEQYF
TRBD1	few	TRBV20-1	TRBJ1-5	16	TGCAGTGCTCCCAGCCGAACCGGGACAGGGACCCAGCCCCAGCATTTT	CSAPSRTGTGTQPQHF
NA	NA	TRBV20-1	TRBJ2-3	14	TGCAGTGCTATTAGGGCAGCACGCACAGATACGCAGTATTTT	CSAIRAARTDTQYF
NA	NA	TRBV28	TRBJ1-1	12	TGTGCCAGCAGTTTAGGCGCAGCTGAAGCTTTCTTT	CASSLGAAEAFF